This paragraph covers one T cell receptor (beta chain) sequence. What it binds is not known. The data belong to a study of OX40 agonist ivuxolimab in advanced cancers. Whole-study context: Every 2 weeks, ivuxolimab was infused into the patients intravenously at between 0.01 and 10 mg/kg.

Whole-study results and caveats: Which antigen the expanded peripheral T cells recognized is unknown. The CD4+ and CD8+ T cells in the blood had expanded clonally by week 6 at 0.1 to 3.0 mg/kg. Those patients achieving a partial response at 0.1-3.0 mg/kg showed among the lowest clonal expansion.

The CDR3 covers 13 residues. The table came from immunoSEQ multiplex PCR; TCRdb's copy has only in-frame clones and leaves some out. In the table there are tens of thousands of clones, roughly 91% of which are singletons. The chain carries TRBV1 and TRBJ2-3; TRBD2, the table's D call, was not compared with the DNA. TRBV1 is a pseudogene segment. This TCR came from an adult with an advanced solid tumor such as melanoma, head and neck, liver or kidney cancer. The sequencing used CD4+ or CD8+ T cells sorted from blood, collected in a trial of the OX40 agonist ivuxolimab. The CDR3 region is CTPFWGGTDTQYF. CDR3 bases: TGCACCCCTTTTTGGGGGGGCACAGATACGCAGTATTTT.